The 10 T cell receptor beta chains below were found in one sample sequenced in a study of shared clonotypes between healthy human individuals. The table came from immunoSEQ multiplex PCR; TCRdb's copy has only in-frame clones and leaves some out. The sample includes hundreds of thousands of clones, approximately 97% of them seen just once. The specimen was naive CD4+ T cells sorted from blood. This sample's subset: CD45RA+ positively selected. The receptor set was obtained from a woman in her thirties in good health.

This chain links TRBV10-3 with TRBJ2-1, with 7 bases lining up with TRBD1. V gave up 10 bases and J gave up 4 bases; unmatched junction bases: 7. Looked up from germline, CDR1 is ENHRY and CDR2 is SYGVKD. The CDR3 totals 13 residues. The CDR3 coding sequence is TGTGCCACCGTACGGGACAGTTACAATGAGCAGTTCTTC. Encoded protein: CATVRDSYNEQFF.

The V call is TRBV5-6, the J call TRBJ2-7; the match to TRBD2 covers 11 bases. From germline, CDR1 is SGHDT and CDR2 YYEEEE. This CDR3 is 15 amino acids long. V trimming: 1 base; J trimming: 7 bases; junction bases outside the gene matches: 7. CDR3 protein: CASSLLLAGGGEQYF. Written as DNA, the CDR3 is TGTGCCAGCAGCTTGCTCCTAGCGGGAGGCGGAGAGCAGTACTTC.

About this clone: The sample contains more than one DNA sequence encoding this CDR3. The rearrangement joins TRBV29-1 to TRBJ2-3; D ambiguous. V was pared by 2 bases and J by 2 bases, with 8 bases between. The CDR3 is 13 residues long. Germline V CDR1 and CDR2: SQVTM, ANQGSEA. The CDR3, as DNA: TGCAGCGTTGAAACCCGGCTCACAGATACGCAGTATTTT. Translating it yields CSVETRLTDTQYF.

This rearrangement joins TRBV4-1 to TRBJ2-3; TRBD2 matches at 7 bases. Germline V gene sequence: CDR1 MGHRA, CDR2 YSYEKL. Trimming took 2 bases from V and 10 from J; bases not matched to a gene: 12. The CDR3 is 15 amino acids. The chain's CDR3 is CASSQPMREREPQYF. DNA of the CDR3: TGCGCCAGCAGCCAACCTATGCGGGAGAGGGAGCCGCAGTATTTT.

The V and J genes are TRBV28 and TRBJ1-1; TRBD1 matches 8 bases. CDR1 MDHEN and CDR2 SYDVKM come from the germline V gene. The CDR3 is 14 residues long. The trim removed 8 bases at V and 1 base at J, leaving 6 bases unmatched. This CDR3 reads CASSTGAQNTEAFF. In DNA form, the CDR3 reads TGTGCCAGCTCGACAGGGGCCCAGAACACTGAAGCTTTCTTT.

The genes are TRBV29-1 and TRBJ1-2; a possible D gene is TRBD1 (5 bases). V lost 1 base and J 4 bases, leaving 10 bases between the germline ends. CDR3 length: 13 amino acids. CDR1 and CDR2 from the germline V gene are SQVTM and ANQGSEA. DNA for the CDR3: TGCAGCGTTGAAGTCTGGGGGACCTATGGCTACACCTTC. This gives the protein CSVEVWGTYGYTF.

In the case of this clone: A junction boundary mismatches the germline segment, possibly from a read error. The rearrangement joins TRBV18 to TRBJ1-2; TRBD1 might be the D (6 bases). This CDR3 region has 15 residues. Germline lookup yields CDR1 KGHSH and CDR2 LQKENI. The CDR3 loop is CASSPPRTDNYGHTF. The DNA for the CDR3 is TGTGCCAGCTCTCCTCCTAGGACAGATAACTATGGCCACACCTTC.

The gene calls are TRBV4-1 and TRBJ2-1; TRBD2 aligns across 10 bases. Germline CDR1 reads MGHRA; CDR2 reads YSYEKL. The CDR3 is 15 residues long. The V and J ends lost 1 base and 10 bases, in that order; junction bases with no gene match: 7. CDR3 region: CASSQVWGTSDEQFF. CDR3 coding DNA: TGCGCCAGCAGCCAAGTCTGGGGGACTAGCGACGAGCAGTTCTTC.

The genes are TRBV11-3 and TRBJ2-3, with 11 bases that match TRBD2. V was clipped by 4 bases and J by 2 bases; unmatched bases: 14. The germline CDR1 and CDR2 sequences are SGHNT and YENEEA. The CDR3 is made up of 19 amino acids. This CDR3 reads CASSSGTSGNRIFTDTQYF. Here the CDR3 DNA reads TGTGCCAGCAGCTCGGGGACTAGCGGAAATCGCATCTTCACAGATACGCAGTATTTT.

Comment on this clone: Other nucleotide sequences in the sample specify the same CDR3. This chain uses TRBV18 with TRBJ1-2; D might be TRBD1 (5 bases). V was clipped by 3 bases and J by 5 bases, with 10 bases between them. The CDR3 totals 13 residues. Germline V gene lookup returns CDR1 KGHSH and CDR2 LQKENI. The CDR3 sequence is CASSPGQDYGYTF. The CDR3 DNA reads as TGTGCCAGCTCACCCGGACAAGATTATGGCTACACCTTC.